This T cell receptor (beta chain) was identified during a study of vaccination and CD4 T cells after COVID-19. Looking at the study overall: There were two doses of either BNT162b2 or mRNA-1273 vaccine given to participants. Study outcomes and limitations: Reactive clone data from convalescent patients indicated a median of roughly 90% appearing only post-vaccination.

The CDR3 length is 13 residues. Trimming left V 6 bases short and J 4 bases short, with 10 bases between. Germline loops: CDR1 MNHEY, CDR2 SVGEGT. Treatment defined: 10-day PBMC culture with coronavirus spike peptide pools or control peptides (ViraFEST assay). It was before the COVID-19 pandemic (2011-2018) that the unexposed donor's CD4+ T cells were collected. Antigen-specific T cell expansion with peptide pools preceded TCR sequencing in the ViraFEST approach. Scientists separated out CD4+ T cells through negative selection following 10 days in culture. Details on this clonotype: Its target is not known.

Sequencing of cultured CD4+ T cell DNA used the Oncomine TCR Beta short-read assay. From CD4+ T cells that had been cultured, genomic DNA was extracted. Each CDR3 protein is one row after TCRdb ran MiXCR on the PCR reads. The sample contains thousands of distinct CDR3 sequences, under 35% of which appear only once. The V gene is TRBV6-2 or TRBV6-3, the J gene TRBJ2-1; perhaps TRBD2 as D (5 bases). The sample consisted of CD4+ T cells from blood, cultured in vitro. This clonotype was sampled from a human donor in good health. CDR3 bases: TGTGCCAGCAGGACGGACTCTTACAATGAGCAGTTCTTC. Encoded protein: CASRTDSYNEQFF.